The T cell receptor beta chain under discussion was sequenced for a study of blood T cells in healthy people across ages. Using a J-beta primer mix together with a sample-barcoded 5' primer, a second PCR was run for roughly 6 to 11 cycles. MiXCR, applied by TCRdb to the 5' RACE reads, yields one record per CDR3 protein. This table holds around 990,000 distinct CDR3 sequences, approximately 25% found once. A word on this clonotype: Antigen: not known.

Study conclusions and caveats: Significant beta diversity loss was already apparent by age approximately 37, declining roughly linearly. Considered underestimates were the diversity estimates obtained from one million T cells.

This same sample was also part of a study on T cells of mothers and their children. From that study: Per child, 3 million or so TCR beta CDR3 reads were obtained, against over 9 million per mother. Compared with unrelated pairs, related mother-child pairs had slightly higher, non-significant overlap.

The clonotype comes from a girl aged 2-15 years in good health. Sequencing was performed on blood.

CDR3 DNA: TGCAGCGTTGATACAATGGGGGGCCCAGATACGCAGTATTTT. This encodes CSVDTMGGPDTQYF. The rearrangement joins TRBV29-1 to TRBJ2-3; D possibly matches TRBD1 or TRBD2 (6 bases each). Trimming stripped 3 bases from V and 4 bases from J, with 14 bases between. Germline assignment: CDR1 SQVTM and CDR2 ANQGSEA. The CDR3 is 14 amino acids.